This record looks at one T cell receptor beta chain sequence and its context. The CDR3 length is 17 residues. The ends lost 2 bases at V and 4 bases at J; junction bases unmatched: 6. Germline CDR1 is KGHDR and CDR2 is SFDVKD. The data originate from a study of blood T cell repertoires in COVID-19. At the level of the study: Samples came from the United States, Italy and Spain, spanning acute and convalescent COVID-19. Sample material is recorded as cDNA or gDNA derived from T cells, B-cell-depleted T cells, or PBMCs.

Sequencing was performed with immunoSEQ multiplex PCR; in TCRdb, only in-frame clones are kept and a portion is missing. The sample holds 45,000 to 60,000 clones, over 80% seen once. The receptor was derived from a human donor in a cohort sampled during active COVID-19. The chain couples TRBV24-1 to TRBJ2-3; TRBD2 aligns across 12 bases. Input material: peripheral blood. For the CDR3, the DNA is TGTGCCACCAGTGATTCTGGACTAGCGGGGCGATCAGATACGCAGTATTTT. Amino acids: CATSDSGLAGRSDTQYF.